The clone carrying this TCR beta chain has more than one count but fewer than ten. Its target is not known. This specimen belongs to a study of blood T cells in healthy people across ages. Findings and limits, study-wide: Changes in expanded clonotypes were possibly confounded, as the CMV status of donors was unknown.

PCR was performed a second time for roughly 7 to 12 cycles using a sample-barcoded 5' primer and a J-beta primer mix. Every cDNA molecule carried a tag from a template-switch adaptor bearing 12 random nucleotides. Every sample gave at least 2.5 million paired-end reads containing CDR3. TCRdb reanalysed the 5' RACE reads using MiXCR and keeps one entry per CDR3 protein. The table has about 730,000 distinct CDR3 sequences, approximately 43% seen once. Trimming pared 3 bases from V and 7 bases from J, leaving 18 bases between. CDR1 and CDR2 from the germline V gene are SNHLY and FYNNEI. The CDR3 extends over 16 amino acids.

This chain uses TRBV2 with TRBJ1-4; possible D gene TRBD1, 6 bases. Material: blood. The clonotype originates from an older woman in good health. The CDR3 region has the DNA TGTGCCAGCAGTGACTTACAGGGAGGGAGGGCTGAAAAACTGTTTTTT. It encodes CASSDLQGGRAEKLFF.